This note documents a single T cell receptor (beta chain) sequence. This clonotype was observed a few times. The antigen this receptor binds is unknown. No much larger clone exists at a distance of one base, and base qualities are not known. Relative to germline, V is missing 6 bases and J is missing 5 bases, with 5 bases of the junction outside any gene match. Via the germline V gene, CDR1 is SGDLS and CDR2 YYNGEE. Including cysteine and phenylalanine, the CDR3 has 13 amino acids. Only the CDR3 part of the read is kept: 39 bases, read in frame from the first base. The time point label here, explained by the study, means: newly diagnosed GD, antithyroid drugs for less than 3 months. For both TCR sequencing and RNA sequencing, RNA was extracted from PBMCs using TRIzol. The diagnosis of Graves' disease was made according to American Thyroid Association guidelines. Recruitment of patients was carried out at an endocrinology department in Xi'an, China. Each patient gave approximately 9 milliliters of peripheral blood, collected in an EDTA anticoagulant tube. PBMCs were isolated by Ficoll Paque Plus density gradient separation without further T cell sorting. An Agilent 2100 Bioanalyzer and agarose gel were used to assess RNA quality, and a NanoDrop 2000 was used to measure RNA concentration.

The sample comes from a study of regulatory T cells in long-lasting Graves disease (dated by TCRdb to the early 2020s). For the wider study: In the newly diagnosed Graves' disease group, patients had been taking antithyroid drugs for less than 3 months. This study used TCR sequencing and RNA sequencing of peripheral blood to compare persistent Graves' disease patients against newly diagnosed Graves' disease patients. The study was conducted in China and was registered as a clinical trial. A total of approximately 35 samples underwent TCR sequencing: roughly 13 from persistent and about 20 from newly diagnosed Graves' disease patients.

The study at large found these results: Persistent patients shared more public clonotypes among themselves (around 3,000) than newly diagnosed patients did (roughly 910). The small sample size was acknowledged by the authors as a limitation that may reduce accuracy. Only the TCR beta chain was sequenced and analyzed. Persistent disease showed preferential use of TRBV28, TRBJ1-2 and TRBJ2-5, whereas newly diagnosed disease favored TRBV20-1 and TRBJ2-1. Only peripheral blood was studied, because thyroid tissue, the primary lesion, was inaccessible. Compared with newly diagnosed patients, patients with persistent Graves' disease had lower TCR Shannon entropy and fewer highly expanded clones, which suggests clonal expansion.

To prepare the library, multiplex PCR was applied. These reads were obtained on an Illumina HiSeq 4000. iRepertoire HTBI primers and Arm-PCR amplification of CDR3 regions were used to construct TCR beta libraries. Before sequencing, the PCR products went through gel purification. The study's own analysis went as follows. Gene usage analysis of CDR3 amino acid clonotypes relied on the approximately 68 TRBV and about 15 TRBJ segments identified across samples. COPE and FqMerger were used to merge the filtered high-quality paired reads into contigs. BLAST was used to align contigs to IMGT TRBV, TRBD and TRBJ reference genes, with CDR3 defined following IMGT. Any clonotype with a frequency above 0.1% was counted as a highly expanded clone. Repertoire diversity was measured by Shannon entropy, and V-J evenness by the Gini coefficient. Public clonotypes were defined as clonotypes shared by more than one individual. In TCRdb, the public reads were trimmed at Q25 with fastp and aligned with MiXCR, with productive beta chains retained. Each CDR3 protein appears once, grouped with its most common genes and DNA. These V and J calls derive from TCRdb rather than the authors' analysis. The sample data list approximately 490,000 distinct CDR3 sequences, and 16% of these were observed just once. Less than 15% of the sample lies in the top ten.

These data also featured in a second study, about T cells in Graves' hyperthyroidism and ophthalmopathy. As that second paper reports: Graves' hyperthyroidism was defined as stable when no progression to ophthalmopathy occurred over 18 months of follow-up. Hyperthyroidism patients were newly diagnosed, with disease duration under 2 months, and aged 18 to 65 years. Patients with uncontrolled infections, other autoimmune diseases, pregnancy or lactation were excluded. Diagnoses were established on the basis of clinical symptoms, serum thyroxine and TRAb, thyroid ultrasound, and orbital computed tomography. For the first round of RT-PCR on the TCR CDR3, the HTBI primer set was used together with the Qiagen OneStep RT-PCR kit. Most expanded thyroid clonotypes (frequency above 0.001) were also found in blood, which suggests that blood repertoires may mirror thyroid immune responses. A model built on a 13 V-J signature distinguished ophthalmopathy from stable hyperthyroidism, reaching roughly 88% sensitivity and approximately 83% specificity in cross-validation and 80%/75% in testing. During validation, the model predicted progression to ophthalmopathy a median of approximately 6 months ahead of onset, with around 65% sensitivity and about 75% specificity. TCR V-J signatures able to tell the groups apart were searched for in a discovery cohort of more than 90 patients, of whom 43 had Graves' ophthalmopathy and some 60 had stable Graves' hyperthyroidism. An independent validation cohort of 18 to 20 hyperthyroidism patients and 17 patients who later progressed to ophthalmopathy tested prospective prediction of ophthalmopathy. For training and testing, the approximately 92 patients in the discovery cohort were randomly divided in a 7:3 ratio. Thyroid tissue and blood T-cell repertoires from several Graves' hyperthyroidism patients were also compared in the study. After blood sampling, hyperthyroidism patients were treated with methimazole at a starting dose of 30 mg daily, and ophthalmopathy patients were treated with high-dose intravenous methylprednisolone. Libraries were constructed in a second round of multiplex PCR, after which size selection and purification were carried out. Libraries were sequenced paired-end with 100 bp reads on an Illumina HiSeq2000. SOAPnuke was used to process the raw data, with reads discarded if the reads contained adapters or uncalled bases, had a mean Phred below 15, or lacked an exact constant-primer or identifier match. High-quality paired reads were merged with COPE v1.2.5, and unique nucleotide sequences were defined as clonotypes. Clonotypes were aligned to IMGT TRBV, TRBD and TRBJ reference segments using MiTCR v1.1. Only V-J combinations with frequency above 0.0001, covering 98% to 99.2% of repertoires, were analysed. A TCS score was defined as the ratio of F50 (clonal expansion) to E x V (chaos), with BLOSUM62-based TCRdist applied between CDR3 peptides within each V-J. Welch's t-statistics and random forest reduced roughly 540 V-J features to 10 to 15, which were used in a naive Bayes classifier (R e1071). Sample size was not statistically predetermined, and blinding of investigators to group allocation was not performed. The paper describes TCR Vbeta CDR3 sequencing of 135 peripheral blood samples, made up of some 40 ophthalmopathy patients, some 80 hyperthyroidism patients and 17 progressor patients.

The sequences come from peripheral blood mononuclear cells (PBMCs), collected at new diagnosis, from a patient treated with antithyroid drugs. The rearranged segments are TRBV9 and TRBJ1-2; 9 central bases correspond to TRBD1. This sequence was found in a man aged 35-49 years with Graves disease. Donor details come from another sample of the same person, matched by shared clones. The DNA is TGTGCCAGCAACAGGGGGCTTCTTTATGGCTACACCTTC. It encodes CASNRGLLYGYTF.